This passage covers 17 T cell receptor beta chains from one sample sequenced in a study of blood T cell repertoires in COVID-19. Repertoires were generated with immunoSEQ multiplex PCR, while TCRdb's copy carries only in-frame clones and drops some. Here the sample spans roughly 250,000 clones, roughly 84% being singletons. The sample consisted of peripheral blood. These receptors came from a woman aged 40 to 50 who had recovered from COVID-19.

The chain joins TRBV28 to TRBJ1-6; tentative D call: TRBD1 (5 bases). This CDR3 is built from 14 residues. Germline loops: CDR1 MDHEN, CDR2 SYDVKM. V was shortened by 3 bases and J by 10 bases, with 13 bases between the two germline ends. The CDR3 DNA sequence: TGTGCCAGCAGTTTGGGCCAGGGTGGATCACCCCTCCACTTT. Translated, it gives CASSLGQGGSPLHF.

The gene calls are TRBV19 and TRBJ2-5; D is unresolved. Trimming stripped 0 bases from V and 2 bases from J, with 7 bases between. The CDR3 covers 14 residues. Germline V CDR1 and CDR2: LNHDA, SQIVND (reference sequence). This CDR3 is CASSIESQQETQYF. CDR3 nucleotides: TGTGCCAGTAGTATAGAGTCGCAGCAAGAGACCCAGTACTTC.

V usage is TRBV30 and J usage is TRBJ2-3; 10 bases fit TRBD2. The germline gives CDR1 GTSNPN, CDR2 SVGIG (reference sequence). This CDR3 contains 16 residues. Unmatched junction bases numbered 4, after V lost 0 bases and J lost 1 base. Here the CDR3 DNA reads TGTGCCTGGAGTGTTGGAAGCGGGGGGGGCACAGATACGCAGTATTTT. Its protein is CAWSVGSGGGTDTQYF.

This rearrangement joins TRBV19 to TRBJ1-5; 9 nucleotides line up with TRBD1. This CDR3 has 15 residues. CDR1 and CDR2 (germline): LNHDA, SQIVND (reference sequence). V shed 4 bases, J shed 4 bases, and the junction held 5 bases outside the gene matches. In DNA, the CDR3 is TGTGCCAGTAGTAAATACAGGGGGCGGAATCAGCCCCAGCATTTT. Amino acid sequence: CASSKYRGRNQPQHF.

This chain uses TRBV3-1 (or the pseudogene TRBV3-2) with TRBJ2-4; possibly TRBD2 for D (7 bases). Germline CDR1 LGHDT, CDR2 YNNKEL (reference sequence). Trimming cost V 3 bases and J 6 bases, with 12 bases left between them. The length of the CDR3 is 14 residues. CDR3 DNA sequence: TGTGCCAGCAGCCAGGGGGGCGGGGGAAACATTCAGTACTTC. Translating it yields CASSQGGGGNIQYF.

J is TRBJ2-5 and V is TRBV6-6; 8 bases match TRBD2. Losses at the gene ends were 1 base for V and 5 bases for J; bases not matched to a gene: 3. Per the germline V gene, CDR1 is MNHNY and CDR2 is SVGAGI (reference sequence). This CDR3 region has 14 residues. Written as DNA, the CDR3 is TGTGCCAGCAGTTACTACGGGGGGGCGGAGACCCAGTACTTC. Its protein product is CASSYYGGAETQYF.

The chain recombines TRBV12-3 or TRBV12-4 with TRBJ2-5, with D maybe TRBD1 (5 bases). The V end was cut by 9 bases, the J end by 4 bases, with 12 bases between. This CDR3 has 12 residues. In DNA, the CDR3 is TGTGCCAGTGGGCAGGGCTTAGAGACCCAGTACTTC. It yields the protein CASGQGLETQYF.

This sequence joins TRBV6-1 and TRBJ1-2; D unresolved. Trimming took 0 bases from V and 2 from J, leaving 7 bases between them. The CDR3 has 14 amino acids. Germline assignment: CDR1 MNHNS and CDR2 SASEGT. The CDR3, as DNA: TGTGCCAGCAGTGAAGCGGGCAGAAACTATGGCTACACCTTC. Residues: CASSEAGRNYGYTF.

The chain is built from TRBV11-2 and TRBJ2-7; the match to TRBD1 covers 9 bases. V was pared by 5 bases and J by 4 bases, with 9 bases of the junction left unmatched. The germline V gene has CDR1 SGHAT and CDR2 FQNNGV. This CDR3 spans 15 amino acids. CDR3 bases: TGTGCCAGCAGCCCCCACCTGGGACAGGGATACGAGCAGTACTTC. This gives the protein CASSPHLGQGYEQYF.

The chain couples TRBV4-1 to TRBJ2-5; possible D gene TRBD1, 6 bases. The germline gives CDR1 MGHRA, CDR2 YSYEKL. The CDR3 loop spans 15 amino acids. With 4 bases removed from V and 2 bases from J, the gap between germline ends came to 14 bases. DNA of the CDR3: TGCGCCAGCAGCCTCTCCCCGGGACAACAAGAGACCCAGTACTTC. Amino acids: CASSLSPGQQETQYF.

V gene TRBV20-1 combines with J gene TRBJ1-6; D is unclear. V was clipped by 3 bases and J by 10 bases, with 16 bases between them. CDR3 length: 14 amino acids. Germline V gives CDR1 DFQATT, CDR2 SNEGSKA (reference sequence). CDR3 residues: CSASTERNLSPLHF. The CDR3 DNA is TGCAGTGCTAGTACGGAGAGGAATTTATCACCCCTCCACTTT.

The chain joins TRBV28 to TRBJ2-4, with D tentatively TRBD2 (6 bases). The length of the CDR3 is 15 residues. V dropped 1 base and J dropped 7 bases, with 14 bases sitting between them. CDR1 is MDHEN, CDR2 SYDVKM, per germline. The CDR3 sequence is CASSLSGTGVNIQYF. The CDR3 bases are TGTGCCAGCAGTTTATCCGGGACGGGGGTGAACATTCAGTACTTC.

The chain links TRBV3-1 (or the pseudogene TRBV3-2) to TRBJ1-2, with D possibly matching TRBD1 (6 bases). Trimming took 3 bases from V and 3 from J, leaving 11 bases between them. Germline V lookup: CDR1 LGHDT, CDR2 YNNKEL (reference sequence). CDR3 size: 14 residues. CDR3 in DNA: TGTGCCAGCAGCCAGTCCGGGACACACTATGGCTACACCTTC. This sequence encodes CASSQSGTHYGYTF.

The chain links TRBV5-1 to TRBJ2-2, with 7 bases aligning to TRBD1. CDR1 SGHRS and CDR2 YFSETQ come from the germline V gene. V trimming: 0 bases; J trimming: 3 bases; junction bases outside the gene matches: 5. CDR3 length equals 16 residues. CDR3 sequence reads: CASSLGGTDYTGELFF. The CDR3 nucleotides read TGCGCCAGCAGCTTGGGGGGGACAGATTACACCGGGGAGCTGTTTTTT. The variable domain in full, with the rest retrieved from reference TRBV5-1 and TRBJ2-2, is KAGVTQTPRYLIKTRGQQVTLSCSPISGHRSVSWYQQTPGQGLQFLFEYFSETQRNKGNFPGRFSGRQFSNSRSEMNVSTLELGDSALYLCASSLGGTDYTGELFFGEGSRLTVL.

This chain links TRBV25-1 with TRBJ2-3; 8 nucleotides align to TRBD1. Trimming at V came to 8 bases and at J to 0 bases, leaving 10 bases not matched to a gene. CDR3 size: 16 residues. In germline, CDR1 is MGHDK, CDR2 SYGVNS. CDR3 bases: TGTGCCAGCGGTAAAAACCGGGACAGGAGCACAGATACGCAGTATTTT. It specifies CASGKNRDRSTDTQYF.

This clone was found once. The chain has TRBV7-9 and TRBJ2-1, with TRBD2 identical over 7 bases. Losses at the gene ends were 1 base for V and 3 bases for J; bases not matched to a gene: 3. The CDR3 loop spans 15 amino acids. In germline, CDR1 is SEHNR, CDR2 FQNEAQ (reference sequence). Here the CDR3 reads CASSLGSGDYNEQFF. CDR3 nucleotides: TGTGCCAGCAGCTTAGGAAGCGGGGACTACAATGAGCAGTTCTTC. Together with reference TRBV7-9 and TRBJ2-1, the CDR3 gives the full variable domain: DTGVSQNPRHKITKRGQNVTFRCDPISEHNRLYWYRQTLGQGPEFLTYFQNEAQLEKSRLLSDRFSAERPKGSFSTLEIQRTEQGDSAMYLCASSLGSGDYNEQFFGPGTRLTVL.

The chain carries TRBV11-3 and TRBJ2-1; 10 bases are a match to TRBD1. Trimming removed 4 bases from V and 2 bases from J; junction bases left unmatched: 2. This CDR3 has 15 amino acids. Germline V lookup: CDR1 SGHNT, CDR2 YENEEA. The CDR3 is CASSSGTGAYNEQFF. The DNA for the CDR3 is TGTGCCAGCAGCTCAGGGACAGGGGCCTACAATGAGCAGTTCTTC.